The rows below give T cell receptor beta chains drawn from one sample of a study of tissue T cells after allogeneic stem cell transplantation. This table comes from immunoSEQ multiplex PCR, and its TCRdb copy is limited to in-frame clones, with some not included. The sample comprises tens of thousands of clones, over 85% of which are singletons, and about 4% rests with the top ten. Source: blood, taken before transplantation. These receptors came from a woman aged 40-69 years who later had graft-versus-host disease after an allogeneic stem cell transplant. Each CDR3 is given with its conserved first and last residue. The D gene is left open where the match is weak. The size field is filled for only some rows; it gives once, few, many or a size class.

cdr3_nt: TGTGCCAGCAGCCAGGGGGGGAGGACTAATGAAAAACTGTTTTTT
cdr3_aa: CASSQGGRTNEKLFF
v_call: TRBV4-2
j_call: TRBJ1-4
d_call: .
clone_size: .

cdr3_nt: TGTGCCAGCAGCTCCGGGACACTGAACACTGAAGCTTTCTTT
cdr3_aa: CASSSGTLNTEAFF
v_call: TRBV7-2
j_call: TRBJ1-1
d_call: .
clone_size: .

cdr3_nt: TGTGCCAGCAGTTCGTCTTTCGGCTACACCTTC
cdr3_aa: CASSSSFGYTF
v_call: TRBV6-2/TRBV6-3
j_call: TRBJ1-2
d_call: .
clone_size: .

cdr3_nt: TGTGCCAGCAGCCGCGGGACAGGGAATTGGAATGAGCAGTTCTTC
cdr3_aa: CASSRGTGNWNEQFF
v_call: TRBV6-5
j_call: TRBJ2-1
d_call: TRBD1
clone_size: once

cdr3_nt: TGTGCCAGCAGCTTACGACAGGGTGGAGGTGAAAAACTGTTTTTT
cdr3_aa: CASSLRQGGGEKLFF
v_call: TRBV5-6
j_call: TRBJ1-4
d_call: TRBD1
clone_size: once

cdr3_nt: TGTGCCAGCAGCTCGTATGGAAGAGGACAGGGTGAGAGAGGCACTGAAGCTTTCTTT
cdr3_aa: CASSSYGRGQGERGTEAFF
v_call: TRBV5-4
j_call: TRBJ1-1
d_call: TRBD1
clone_size: .

cdr3_nt: TGTGCCAGCAGCCAAGACCTGGGACAGCACAATGAGCAGTTCTTC
cdr3_aa: CASSQDLGQHNEQFF
v_call: TRBV3-1/TRBV3-2
j_call: TRBJ2-1
d_call: TRBD1
clone_size: .

cdr3_nt: TGTGCCAGCAGTCCGGAGGTCGATCAGCCCCAGCATTTT
cdr3_aa: CASSPEVDQPQHF
v_call: TRBV5-4
j_call: TRBJ1-5
d_call: .
clone_size: .

cdr3_nt: TGCGCCAGCAGCGGGGGACAGGGGACCACTGAAGCTTTCTTT
cdr3_aa: CASSGGQGTTEAFF
v_call: TRBV5-1
j_call: TRBJ1-1
d_call: TRBD1
clone_size: .

cdr3_nt: TGTGCCAGCAGGGAACCGGGACAGGGAAACGAGCAGTACTTC
cdr3_aa: CASREPGQGNEQYF
v_call: TRBV7-2
j_call: TRBJ2-7
d_call: TRBD1
clone_size: .

cdr3_nt: TGTGCCAGTAGCGTAGGCAGAGATTATCAGCCCCAGCATTTT
cdr3_aa: CASSVGRDYQPQHF
v_call: TRBV19
j_call: TRBJ1-5
d_call: .
clone_size: .

cdr3_nt: TGTGCCAGCAGTGACTCGGGGGGGGCCGGGGCCAACGTCCTGACTTTC
cdr3_aa: CASSDSGGAGANVLTF
v_call: TRBV6-4
j_call: TRBJ2-6
d_call: .
clone_size: few

cdr3_nt: TGTGCCAGCAGCTTAGTGGGCAGGGGGAACCACGAGCAGTACTTC
cdr3_aa: CASSLVGRGNHEQYF
v_call: TRBV7-8
j_call: TRBJ2-7
d_call: TRBD1
clone_size: .

cdr3_nt: TGTGCCAGCAGTGTGGGAGGCGATACGCAGTATTTT
cdr3_aa: CASSVGGDTQYF
v_call: TRBV2
j_call: TRBJ2-3
d_call: .
clone_size: .

cdr3_nt: TGTGCCAGCACTTCCGGTTATAGCGGGAGGGCCGGTGAGCAGTTCTTC
cdr3_aa: CASTSGYSGRAGEQFF
v_call: TRBV27
j_call: TRBJ2-1
d_call: TRBD2
clone_size: .

cdr3_nt: TGTGCCAGCAGTTCCCGGACATTCTCCCCGGGGGAGACCCAGTACTTC
cdr3_aa: CASSSRTFSPGETQYF
v_call: TRBV27
j_call: TRBJ2-5
d_call: .
clone_size: .

cdr3_nt: TGTGCCAGCAGCTCACTAGCGGGATTCACAGATACGCAGTATTTT
cdr3_aa: CASSSLAGFTDTQYF
v_call: TRBV7-8
j_call: TRBJ2-3
d_call: TRBD2
clone_size: once

cdr3_nt: TGTGCCAGTCGCGGGGGCCAGAACACTGAAGCTTTCTTT
cdr3_aa: CASRGGQNTEAFF
v_call: TRBV19
j_call: TRBJ1-1
d_call: .
clone_size: .

cdr3_nt: TGTGCCAGCTCACCGCCGGGGACACGAACATTTAATGAAGCTTTCTTT
cdr3_aa: CASSPPGTRTFNEAFF
v_call: TRBV18
j_call: TRBJ1-1
d_call: .
clone_size: .

cdr3_nt: TGTGCCACCAGCAGACGAACTAGCGGGAGATGGGATGAGCAGTTCTTC
cdr3_aa: CATSRRTSGRWDEQFF
v_call: TRBV15
j_call: TRBJ2-1
d_call: TRBD2
clone_size: .

cdr3_nt: TGTGCCAGCAGCTTGGAGGGCGGCCTGAGCAATCAGCCCCAGCATTTT
cdr3_aa: CASSLEGGLSNQPQHF
v_call: TRBV5-6
j_call: TRBJ1-5
d_call: .
clone_size: .

cdr3_nt: TGCGCCAGCAGCTCCGACCGTTATGGCTACACCTTC
cdr3_aa: CASSSDRYGYTF
v_call: TRBV5-1
j_call: TRBJ1-2
d_call: .
clone_size: .

cdr3_nt: TGTGCCAGCAGTTCTAGATTACTAGCGGGAGTTATGTACGAGCAGTACTTC
cdr3_aa: CASSSRLLAGVMYEQYF
v_call: TRBV28
j_call: TRBJ2-7
d_call: TRBD2
clone_size: .

cdr3_nt: TGTGCCAGCAGCCTGGGACTTAGCACAGATACGCAGTATTTT
cdr3_aa: CASSLGLSTDTQYF
v_call: TRBV6-5
j_call: TRBJ2-3
d_call: .
clone_size: .

cdr3_nt: TGTGCCAGCAGTTCTGGACAGGGGTACGAGCAGTACTTC
cdr3_aa: CASSSGQGYEQYF
v_call: TRBV28
j_call: TRBJ2-7
d_call: TRBD1
clone_size: .

cdr3_nt: TGTGCCAGCTCACCCCAACCGTTGCTCCAGTCGAACACTGAAGCTTTCTTT
cdr3_aa: CASSPQPLLQSNTEAFF
v_call: TRBV18
j_call: TRBJ1-1
d_call: .
clone_size: .

cdr3_nt: TGTGCCAGCAGCCCGGGACTAGCTTTCTCCGGGGCCAACGTCCTGACTTTC
cdr3_aa: CASSPGLAFSGANVLTF
v_call: TRBV27
j_call: TRBJ2-6
d_call: TRBD2
clone_size: .

cdr3_nt: TGTGCCAGCAGTGACCCCGATGTCGATCCTCTGGTATCCTACGAGCAGTACTTC
cdr3_aa: CASSDPDVDPLVSYEQYF
v_call: TRBV6-4
j_call: TRBJ2-7
d_call: .
clone_size: .

cdr3_nt: TGTGCCAGCTCACCGCCTGGGAACTACGAGCAGTACTTC
cdr3_aa: CASSPPGNYEQYF
v_call: TRBV18
j_call: TRBJ2-7
d_call: .
clone_size: .